This T cell receptor beta chain was captured by sequencing in a study of blood T cell dynamics during melanoma immunotherapy. As for time point: pre-treatment baseline. One draw preceded checkpoint blockade; another followed its first cycle at week 3. To note about this clone: Its antigen is currently unknown.

All DNA from each sorted CD8+ subset was loaded. The method was immunoSEQ multiplex PCR; TCRdb's version includes in-frame clones alone and lacks a portion of them. The sample includes 3,500 or so clones, more than 95% of them seen just once. Findings and caveats of the study: Whether repertoire-driving clones were melanoma-specific could not be determined.

The CDR3 is 15 residues long. J gave up 4 bases and V 6 bases, and 6 bases lay outside the gene matches. The V gene's germline CDR1 is MNHEY and CDR2 SMNVEV (reference sequence). The rearrangement uses TRBV27 and TRBJ2-6; TRBD1 agrees at 7 bases. The sequence was obtained from a human donor with melanoma. The material was effector memory CD8+ T cells from blood, obtained from a patient treated with checkpoint blockade. In DNA form, the CDR3 reads TGTGCCAGCAGGGAAGGGGGCGGGGGGGCCAACGTCCTGACTTTC. This codes for CASREGGGGANVLTF.